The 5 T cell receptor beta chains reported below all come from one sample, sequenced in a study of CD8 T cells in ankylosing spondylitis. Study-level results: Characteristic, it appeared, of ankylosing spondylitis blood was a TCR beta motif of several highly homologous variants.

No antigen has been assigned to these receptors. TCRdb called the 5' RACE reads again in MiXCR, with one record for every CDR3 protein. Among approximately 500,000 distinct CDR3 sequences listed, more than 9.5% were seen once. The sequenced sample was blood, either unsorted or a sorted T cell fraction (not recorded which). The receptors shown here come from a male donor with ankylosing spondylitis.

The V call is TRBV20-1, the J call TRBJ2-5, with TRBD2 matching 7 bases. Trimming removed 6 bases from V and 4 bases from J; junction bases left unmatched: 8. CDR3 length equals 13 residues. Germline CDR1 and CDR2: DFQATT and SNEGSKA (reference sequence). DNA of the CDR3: TGCAGTGCCCAGAGCGGGGTAGGAGAGACCCAGTACTTC. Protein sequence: CSAQSGVGETQYF.

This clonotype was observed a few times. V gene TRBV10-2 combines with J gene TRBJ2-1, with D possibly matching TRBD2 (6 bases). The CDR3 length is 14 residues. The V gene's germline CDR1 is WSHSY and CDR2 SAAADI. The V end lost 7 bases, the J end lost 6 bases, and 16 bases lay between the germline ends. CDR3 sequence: CASKPGRGINEQFF. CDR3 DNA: TGCGCCAGCAAACCGGGACGGGGGATCAATGAGCAGTTCTTC.

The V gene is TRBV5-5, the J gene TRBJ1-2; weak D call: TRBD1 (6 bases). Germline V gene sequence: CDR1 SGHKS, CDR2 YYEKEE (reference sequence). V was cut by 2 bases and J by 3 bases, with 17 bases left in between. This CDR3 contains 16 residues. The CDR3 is CASSLSPTGPDYGYTF. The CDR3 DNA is TGTGCCAGCAGCTTATCCCCTACAGGGCCAGACTATGGCTACACCTTC.

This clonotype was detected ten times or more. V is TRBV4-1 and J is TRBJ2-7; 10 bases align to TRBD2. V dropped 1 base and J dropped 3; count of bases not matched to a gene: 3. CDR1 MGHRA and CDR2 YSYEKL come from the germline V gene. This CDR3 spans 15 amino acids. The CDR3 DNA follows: TGCGCCAGCAGCCAAGCCGGACTAGCGGACTACGAGCAGTACGTC. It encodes CASSQAGLADYEQYV.

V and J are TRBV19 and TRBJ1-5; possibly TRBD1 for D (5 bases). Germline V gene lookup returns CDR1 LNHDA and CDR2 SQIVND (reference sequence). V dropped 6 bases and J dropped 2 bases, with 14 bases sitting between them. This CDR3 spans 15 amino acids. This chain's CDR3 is CASRSPGGGNQPQHF. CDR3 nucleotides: TGTGCCAGTAGGTCACCCGGGGGAGGCAATCAGCCCCAGCATTTT.